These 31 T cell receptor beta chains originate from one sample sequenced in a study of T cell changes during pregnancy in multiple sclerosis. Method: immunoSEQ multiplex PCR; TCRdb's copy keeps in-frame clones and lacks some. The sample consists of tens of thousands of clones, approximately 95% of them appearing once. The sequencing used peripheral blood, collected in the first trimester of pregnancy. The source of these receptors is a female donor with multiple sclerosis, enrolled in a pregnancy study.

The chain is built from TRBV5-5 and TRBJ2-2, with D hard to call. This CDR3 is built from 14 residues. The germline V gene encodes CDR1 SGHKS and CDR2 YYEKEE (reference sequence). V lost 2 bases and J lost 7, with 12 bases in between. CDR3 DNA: TGTGCCAGCAGCTTAGATCCTACGCTCGGGGAGCTGTTTTTT. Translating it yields CASSLDPTLGELFF. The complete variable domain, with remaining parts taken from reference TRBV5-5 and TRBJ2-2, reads DAGVTQSPTHLIKTRGQQVTLRCSPISGHKSVSWYQQVLGQGPQFIFQYYEKEERGRGNFPDRFSARQFPNYSSELNVNALLLGDSALYLCASSLDPTLGELFFGEGSRLTVL.

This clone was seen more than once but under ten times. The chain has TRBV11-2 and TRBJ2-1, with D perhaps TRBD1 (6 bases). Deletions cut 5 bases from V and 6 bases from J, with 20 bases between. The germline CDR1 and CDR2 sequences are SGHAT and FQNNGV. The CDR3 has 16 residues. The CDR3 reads CASSAIQGRLINEQFF. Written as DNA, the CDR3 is TGTGCCAGCAGCGCGATACAGGGCCGGTTAATCAATGAGCAGTTCTTC.

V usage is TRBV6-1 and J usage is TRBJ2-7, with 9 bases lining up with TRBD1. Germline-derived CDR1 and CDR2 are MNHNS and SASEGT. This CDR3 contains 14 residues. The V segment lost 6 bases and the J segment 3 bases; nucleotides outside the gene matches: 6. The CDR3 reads CASRNTGGRYEQYF. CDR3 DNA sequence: TGTGCCAGCAGGAATACAGGGGGCCGCTACGAGCAGTACTTC.

CDR3 loop: CASSTLWETNEKLFF. For the CDR3, the DNA is TGTGCCAGCAGTACCCTCTGGGAGACTAATGAAAAACTGTTTTTT. This rearrangement joins TRBV2 to TRBJ1-4; no definite D call. Per the germline V gene, CDR1 is SNHLY and CDR2 is FYNNEI. The CDR3 is made up of 15 amino acids. V lost 5 bases, J lost 2 bases, and 12 bases lay in between.

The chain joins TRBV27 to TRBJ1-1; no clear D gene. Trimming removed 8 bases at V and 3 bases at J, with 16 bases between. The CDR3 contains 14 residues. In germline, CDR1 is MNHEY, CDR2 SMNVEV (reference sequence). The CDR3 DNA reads TGTGCCAGCGGCCCCCAGTGGTTGCACACTGAAGCTTTCTTT. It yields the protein CASGPQWLHTEAFF.

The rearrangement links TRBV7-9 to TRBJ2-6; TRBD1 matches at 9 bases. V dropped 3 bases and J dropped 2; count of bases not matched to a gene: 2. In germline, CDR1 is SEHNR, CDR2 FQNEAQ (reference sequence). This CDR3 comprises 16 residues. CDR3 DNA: TGTGCCAGCAGCTTGGACAGGGGTACTGGGGCCAACGTCCTGACTTTC. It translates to CASSLDRGTGANVLTF. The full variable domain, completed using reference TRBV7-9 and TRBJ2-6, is DTGVSQNPRHKITKRGQNVTFRCDPISEHNRLYWYRQTLGQGPEFLTYFQNEAQLEKSRLLSDRFSAERPKGSFSTLEIQRTEQGDSAMYLCASSLDRGTGANVLTFGAGSRLTVL.

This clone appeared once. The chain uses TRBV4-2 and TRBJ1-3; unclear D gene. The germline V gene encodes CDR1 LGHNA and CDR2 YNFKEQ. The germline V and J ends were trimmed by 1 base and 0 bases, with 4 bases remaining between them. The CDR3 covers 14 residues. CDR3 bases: TGTGCCAGCAGCCAAGCCGGCTCTGGAAACACCATATATTTT. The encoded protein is CASSQAGSGNTIYF.

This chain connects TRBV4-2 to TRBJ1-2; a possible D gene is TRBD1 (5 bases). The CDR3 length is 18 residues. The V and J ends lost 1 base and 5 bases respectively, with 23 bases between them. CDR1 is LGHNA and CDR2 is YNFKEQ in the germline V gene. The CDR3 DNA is TGTGCCAGCAGCCAAGCAAGGGGTCCTTTTTCTTCTTGGTATGGCTACACCTTC. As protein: CASSQARGPFSSWYGYTF.

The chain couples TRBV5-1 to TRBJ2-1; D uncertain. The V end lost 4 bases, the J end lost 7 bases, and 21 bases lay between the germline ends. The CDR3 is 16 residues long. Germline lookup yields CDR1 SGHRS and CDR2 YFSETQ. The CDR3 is CASSRLASLPGNEQFF. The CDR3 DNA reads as TGCGCCAGCAGCCGTCTGGCATCCCTACCCGGGAATGAGCAGTTCTTC.

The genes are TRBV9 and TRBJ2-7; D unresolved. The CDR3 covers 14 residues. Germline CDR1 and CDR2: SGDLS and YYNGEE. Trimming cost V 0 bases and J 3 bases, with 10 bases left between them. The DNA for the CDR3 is TGTGCCAGCAGCGTAGCCCCCTTGAGCTACGAGCAGTACTTC. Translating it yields CASSVAPLSYEQYF.

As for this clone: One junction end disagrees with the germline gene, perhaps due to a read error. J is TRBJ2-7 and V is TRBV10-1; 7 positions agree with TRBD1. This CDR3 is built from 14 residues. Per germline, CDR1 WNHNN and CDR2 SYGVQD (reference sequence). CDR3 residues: CASSQQGPPVGRGF. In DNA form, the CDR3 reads TGCGCCAGCAGTCAACAGGGGCCGCCTGTGGGACGGGGTTTC.

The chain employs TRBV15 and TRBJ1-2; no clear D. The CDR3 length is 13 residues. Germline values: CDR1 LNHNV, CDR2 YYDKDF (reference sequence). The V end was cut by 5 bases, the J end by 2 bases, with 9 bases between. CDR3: CATSGSENYGYTF. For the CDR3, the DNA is TGTGCCACCAGCGGGTCGGAGAACTATGGCTACACCTTC.

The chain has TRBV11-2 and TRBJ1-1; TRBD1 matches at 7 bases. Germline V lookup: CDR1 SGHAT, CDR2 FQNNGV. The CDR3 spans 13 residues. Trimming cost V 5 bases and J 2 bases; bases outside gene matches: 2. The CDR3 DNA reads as TGTGCCAGCAGCCGACAGGGTAACACTGAAGCTTTCTTT. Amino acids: CASSRQGNTEAFF. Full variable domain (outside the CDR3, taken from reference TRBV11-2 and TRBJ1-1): EAGVAQSPRYKIIEKRQSVAFWCNPISGHATLYWYQQILGQGPKLLIQFQNNGVVDDSQLPKDRFSAERLKGVDSTLKIQPAKLEDSAVYLCASSRQGNTEAFFGQGTRLTVV.

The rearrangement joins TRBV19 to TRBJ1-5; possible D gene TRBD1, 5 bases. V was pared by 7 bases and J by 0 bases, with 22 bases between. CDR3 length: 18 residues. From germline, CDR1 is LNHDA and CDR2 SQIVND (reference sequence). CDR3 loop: CASTPSPLQGGSNQPQHF. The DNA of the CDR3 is TGTGCCAGTACCCCCAGTCCTCTCCAGGGTGGTAGCAATCAGCCCCAGCATTTT.

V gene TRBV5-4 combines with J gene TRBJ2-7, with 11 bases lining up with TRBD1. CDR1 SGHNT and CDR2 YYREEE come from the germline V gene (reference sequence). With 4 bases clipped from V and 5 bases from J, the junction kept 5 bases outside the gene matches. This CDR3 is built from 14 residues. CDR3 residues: CASSRTGGRDEQYF. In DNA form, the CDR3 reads TGTGCCAGCAGCCGGACAGGGGGCAGAGACGAGCAGTACTTC.

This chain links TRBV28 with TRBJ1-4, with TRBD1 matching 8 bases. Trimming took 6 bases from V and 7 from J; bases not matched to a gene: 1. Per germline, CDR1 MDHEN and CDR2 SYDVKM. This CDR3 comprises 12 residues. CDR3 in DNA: TGTGCCAGCAGGGACAGGGCTGAAAAACTGTTTTTT. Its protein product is CASRDRAEKLFF.

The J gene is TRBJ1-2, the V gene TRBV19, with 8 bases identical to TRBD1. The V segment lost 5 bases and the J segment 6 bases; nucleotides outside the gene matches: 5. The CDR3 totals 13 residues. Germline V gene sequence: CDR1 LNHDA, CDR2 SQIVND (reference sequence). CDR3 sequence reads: CASSWTGRNGYTF. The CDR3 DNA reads TGTGCCAGTAGTTGGACAGGGCGGAATGGCTACACCTTC.

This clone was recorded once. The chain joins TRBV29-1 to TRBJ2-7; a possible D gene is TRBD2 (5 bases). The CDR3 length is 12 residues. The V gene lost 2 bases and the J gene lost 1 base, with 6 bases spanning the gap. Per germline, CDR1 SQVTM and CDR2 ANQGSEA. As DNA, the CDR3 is TGCAGCGTTGAACGGGAATCCTACGAGCAGTACTTC. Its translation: CSVERESYEQYF.

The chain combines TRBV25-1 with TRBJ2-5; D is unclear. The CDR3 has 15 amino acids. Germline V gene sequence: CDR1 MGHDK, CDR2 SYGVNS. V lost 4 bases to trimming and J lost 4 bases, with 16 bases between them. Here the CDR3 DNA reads TGTGCCAGCAGTGTTGCCACCCCCAGGTCAGAGACCCAGTACTTC. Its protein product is CASSVATPRSETQYF. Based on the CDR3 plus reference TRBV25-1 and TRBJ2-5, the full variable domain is EADIYQTPRYLVIGTGKKITLECSQTMGHDKMYWYQQDPGMELHLIHYSYGVNSTEKGDLSSESTVSRIRTEHFPLTLESARPSHTSQYLCASSVATPRSETQYFGPGTRLLVL.

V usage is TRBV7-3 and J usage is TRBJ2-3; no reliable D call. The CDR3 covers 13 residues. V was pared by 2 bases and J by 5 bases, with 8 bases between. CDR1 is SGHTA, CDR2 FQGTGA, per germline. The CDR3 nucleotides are TGTGCCAGCAGCTTAGAGGTGTTAGATACGCAGTATTTT. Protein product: CASSLEVLDTQYF.

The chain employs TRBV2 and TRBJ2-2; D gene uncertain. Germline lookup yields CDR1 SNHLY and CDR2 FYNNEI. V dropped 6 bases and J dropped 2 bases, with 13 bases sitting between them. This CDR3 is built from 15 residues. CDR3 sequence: CASRTLEINTGELFF. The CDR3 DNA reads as TGTGCCAGCAGGACCCTGGAGATAAACACCGGGGAGCTGTTTTTT.

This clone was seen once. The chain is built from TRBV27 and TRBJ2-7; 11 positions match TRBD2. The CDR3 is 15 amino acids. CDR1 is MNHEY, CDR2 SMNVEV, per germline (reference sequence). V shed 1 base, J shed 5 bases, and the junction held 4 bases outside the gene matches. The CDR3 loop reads CASSLLAGGPHEQYF. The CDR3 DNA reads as TGTGCCAGCAGTTTATTAGCGGGAGGGCCCCACGAGCAGTACTTC.

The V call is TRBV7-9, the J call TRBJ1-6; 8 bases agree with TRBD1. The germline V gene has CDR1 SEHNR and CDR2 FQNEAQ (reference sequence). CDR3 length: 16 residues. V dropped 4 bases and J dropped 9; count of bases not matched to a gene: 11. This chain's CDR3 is CASSSGQGGLRSPLHF. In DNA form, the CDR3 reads TGTGCCAGCAGCTCCGGACAGGGAGGTTTACGTTCACCCCTCCACTTT.

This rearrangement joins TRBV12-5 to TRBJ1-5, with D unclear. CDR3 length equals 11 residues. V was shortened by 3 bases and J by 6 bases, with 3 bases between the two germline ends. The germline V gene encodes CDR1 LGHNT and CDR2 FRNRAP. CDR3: CASGFFQPQHF. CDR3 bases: TGTGCTAGTGGTTTCTTTCAGCCCCAGCATTTT. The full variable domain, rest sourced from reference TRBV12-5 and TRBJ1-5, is DARVTQTPRHKVTEMGQEVTMRCQPILGHNTVFWYRQTMMQGLELLAYFRNRAPLDDSGMPKDRFSAEMPDATLATLKIQPSEPRDSAVYFCASGFFQPQHFGDGTRLSIL.

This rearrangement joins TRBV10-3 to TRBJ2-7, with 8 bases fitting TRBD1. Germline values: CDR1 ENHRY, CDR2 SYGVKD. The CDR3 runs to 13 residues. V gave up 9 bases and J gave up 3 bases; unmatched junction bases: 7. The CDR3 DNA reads TGTGCCATAGGGACAGGCTCCCTCTACGAGCAGTACTTC. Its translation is CAIGTGSLYEQYF.

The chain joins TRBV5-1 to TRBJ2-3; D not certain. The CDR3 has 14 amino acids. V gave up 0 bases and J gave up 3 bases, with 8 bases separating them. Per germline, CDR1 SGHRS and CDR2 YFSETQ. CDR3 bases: TGCGCCAGCAGCTTGGGAGGAGTGACAGATACGCAGTATTTT. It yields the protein CASSLGGVTDTQYF.

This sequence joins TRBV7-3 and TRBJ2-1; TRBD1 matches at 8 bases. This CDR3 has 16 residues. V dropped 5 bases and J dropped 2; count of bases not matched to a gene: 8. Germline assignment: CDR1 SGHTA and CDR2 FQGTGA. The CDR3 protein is CASSRKTGVPYNEQFF. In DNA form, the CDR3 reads TGTGCCAGCAGCCGTAAGACAGGGGTTCCCTACAATGAGCAGTTCTTC. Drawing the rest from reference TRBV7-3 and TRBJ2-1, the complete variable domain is GAGVSQTPSNKVTEKGKYVELRCDPISGHTALYWYRQSLGQGPEFLIYFQGTGAADDSGLPNDRFFAVRPEGSVSTLKIQRTERGDSAVYLCASSRKTGVPYNEQFFGPGTRLTVL.

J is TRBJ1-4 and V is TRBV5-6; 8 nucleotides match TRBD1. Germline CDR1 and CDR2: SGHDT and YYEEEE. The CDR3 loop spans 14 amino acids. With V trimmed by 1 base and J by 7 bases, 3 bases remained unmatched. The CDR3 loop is CASSLKTGGEKLFF. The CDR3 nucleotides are TGTGCCAGCAGCTTGAAAACAGGGGGTGAAAAACTGTTTTTT.

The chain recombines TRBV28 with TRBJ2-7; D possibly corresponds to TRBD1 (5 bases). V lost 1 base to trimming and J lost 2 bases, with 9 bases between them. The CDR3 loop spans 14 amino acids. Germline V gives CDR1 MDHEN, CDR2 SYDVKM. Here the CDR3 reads CASSLLTDPYEQYF. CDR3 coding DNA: TGTGCCAGCAGTTTATTGACAGACCCCTACGAGCAGTACTTC.

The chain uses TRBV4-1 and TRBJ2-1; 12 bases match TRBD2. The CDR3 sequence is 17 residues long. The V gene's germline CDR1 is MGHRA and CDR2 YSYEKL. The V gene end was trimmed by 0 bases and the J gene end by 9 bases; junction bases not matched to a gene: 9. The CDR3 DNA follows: TGCGCCAGCAGCCAAGATGTTACGACTAGCGGGAGCCTTGAGCAGTTCTTC. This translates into CASSQDVTTSGSLEQFF.

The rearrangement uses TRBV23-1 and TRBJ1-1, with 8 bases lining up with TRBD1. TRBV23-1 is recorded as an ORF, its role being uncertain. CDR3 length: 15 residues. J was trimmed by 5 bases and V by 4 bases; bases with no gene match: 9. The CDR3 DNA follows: TGCGCCAGCAGTCGTACCTGGACAGGGCGGACTGAAGCTTTCTTT. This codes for CASSRTWTGRTEAFF.